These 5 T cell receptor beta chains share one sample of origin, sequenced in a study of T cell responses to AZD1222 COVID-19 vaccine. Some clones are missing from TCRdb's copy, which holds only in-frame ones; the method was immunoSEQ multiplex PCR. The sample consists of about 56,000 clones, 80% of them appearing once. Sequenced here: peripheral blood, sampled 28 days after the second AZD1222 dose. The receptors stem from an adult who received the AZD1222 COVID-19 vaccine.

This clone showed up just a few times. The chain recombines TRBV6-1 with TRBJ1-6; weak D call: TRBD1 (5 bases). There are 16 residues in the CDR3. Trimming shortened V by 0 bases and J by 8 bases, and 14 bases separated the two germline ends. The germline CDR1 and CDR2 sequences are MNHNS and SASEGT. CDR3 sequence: CASSEAPGGSDSPLHF. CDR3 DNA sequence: TGTGCCAGCAGTGAAGCGCCGGGGGGAAGTGATTCACCCCTCCACTTT.

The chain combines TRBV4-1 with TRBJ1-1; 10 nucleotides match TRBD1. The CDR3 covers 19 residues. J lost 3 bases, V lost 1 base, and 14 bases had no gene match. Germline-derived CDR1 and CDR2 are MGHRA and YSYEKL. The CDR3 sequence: CASSQAPGQGFVWDTEAFF. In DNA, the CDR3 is TGCGCCAGCAGCCAAGCCCCGGGACAGGGGTTTGTTTGGGACACTGAAGCTTTCTTT.

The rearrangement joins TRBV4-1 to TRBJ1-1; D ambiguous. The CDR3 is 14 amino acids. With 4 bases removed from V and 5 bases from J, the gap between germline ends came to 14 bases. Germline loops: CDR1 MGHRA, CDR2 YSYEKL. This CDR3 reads CASSRRDQRTEAFF. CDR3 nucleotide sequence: TGCGCCAGCAGCCGCCGCGACCAGAGGACTGAAGCTTTCTTT.

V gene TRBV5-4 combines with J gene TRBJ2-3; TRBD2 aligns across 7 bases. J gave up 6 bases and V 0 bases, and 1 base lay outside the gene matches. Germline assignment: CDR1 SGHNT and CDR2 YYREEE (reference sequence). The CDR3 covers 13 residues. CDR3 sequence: CASSLAGGDTQYF. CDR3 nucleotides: TGTGCCAGCAGCTTGGCCGGGGGGGATACGCAGTATTTT.

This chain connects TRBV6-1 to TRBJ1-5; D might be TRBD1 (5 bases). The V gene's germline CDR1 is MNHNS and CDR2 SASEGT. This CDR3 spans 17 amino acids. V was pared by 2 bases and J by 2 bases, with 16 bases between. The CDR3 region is CASSEKGRTRGNQPQHF. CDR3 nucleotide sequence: TGTGCCAGCAGTGAAAAGGGGCGAACTCGGGGCAATCAGCCCCAGCATTTT.